The clone carrying this TCR beta chain occurred a few times. Its antigen remains unidentified. The CDR3 contains 15 residues. V gave up 4 bases and J gave up 5 bases, with 19 bases separating them. Germline V gene lookup returns CDR1 SGHRS and CDR2 YFSETQ. The data originate from a study of CD8 T cells in ankylosing spondylitis. Whole-study results and caveats: Some of these motif variants have turned up before, in reports on reactive arthritis synovial fluid and blood. What seemed typical of ankylosing spondylitis blood was a TCR beta motif built from roughly 8 highly homologous variants. Disease-associated clones were reportedly significantly overrepresented in matched ankylosing spondylitis synovial fluid. The disease-linked clones had a CD8+ phenotype and low blood frequencies.

One entry per CDR3 protein, called by TCRdb with MiXCR from the 5' RACE reads. The repertoire consists of 500,000 to 650,000 distinct CDR3 sequences, with about 5.7% occurring once and the leading ten covering roughly 3.5%. The specimen was blood, either unsorted or a sorted T cell fraction (not recorded which). The V call is TRBV5-1, the J call TRBJ2-7; TRBD1 or TRBD2 may be the D gene (5 bases each). The clonotype comes from a male donor with ankylosing spondylitis. For the CDR3, the DNA is TGCGCCAGCAGCCCAGGCCCGGGGCAGATCGACGAGCAGTACTTC. Translating gives CASSPGPGQIDEQYF. Full variable domain (rest looked up from reference TRBV5-1 and TRBJ2-7): KAGVTQTPRYLIKTRGQQVTLSCSPISGHRSVSWYQQTPGQGLQFLFEYFSETQRNKGNFPGRFSGRQFSNSRSEMNVSTLELGDSALYLCASSPGPGQIDEQYFGPGTRLTVT.